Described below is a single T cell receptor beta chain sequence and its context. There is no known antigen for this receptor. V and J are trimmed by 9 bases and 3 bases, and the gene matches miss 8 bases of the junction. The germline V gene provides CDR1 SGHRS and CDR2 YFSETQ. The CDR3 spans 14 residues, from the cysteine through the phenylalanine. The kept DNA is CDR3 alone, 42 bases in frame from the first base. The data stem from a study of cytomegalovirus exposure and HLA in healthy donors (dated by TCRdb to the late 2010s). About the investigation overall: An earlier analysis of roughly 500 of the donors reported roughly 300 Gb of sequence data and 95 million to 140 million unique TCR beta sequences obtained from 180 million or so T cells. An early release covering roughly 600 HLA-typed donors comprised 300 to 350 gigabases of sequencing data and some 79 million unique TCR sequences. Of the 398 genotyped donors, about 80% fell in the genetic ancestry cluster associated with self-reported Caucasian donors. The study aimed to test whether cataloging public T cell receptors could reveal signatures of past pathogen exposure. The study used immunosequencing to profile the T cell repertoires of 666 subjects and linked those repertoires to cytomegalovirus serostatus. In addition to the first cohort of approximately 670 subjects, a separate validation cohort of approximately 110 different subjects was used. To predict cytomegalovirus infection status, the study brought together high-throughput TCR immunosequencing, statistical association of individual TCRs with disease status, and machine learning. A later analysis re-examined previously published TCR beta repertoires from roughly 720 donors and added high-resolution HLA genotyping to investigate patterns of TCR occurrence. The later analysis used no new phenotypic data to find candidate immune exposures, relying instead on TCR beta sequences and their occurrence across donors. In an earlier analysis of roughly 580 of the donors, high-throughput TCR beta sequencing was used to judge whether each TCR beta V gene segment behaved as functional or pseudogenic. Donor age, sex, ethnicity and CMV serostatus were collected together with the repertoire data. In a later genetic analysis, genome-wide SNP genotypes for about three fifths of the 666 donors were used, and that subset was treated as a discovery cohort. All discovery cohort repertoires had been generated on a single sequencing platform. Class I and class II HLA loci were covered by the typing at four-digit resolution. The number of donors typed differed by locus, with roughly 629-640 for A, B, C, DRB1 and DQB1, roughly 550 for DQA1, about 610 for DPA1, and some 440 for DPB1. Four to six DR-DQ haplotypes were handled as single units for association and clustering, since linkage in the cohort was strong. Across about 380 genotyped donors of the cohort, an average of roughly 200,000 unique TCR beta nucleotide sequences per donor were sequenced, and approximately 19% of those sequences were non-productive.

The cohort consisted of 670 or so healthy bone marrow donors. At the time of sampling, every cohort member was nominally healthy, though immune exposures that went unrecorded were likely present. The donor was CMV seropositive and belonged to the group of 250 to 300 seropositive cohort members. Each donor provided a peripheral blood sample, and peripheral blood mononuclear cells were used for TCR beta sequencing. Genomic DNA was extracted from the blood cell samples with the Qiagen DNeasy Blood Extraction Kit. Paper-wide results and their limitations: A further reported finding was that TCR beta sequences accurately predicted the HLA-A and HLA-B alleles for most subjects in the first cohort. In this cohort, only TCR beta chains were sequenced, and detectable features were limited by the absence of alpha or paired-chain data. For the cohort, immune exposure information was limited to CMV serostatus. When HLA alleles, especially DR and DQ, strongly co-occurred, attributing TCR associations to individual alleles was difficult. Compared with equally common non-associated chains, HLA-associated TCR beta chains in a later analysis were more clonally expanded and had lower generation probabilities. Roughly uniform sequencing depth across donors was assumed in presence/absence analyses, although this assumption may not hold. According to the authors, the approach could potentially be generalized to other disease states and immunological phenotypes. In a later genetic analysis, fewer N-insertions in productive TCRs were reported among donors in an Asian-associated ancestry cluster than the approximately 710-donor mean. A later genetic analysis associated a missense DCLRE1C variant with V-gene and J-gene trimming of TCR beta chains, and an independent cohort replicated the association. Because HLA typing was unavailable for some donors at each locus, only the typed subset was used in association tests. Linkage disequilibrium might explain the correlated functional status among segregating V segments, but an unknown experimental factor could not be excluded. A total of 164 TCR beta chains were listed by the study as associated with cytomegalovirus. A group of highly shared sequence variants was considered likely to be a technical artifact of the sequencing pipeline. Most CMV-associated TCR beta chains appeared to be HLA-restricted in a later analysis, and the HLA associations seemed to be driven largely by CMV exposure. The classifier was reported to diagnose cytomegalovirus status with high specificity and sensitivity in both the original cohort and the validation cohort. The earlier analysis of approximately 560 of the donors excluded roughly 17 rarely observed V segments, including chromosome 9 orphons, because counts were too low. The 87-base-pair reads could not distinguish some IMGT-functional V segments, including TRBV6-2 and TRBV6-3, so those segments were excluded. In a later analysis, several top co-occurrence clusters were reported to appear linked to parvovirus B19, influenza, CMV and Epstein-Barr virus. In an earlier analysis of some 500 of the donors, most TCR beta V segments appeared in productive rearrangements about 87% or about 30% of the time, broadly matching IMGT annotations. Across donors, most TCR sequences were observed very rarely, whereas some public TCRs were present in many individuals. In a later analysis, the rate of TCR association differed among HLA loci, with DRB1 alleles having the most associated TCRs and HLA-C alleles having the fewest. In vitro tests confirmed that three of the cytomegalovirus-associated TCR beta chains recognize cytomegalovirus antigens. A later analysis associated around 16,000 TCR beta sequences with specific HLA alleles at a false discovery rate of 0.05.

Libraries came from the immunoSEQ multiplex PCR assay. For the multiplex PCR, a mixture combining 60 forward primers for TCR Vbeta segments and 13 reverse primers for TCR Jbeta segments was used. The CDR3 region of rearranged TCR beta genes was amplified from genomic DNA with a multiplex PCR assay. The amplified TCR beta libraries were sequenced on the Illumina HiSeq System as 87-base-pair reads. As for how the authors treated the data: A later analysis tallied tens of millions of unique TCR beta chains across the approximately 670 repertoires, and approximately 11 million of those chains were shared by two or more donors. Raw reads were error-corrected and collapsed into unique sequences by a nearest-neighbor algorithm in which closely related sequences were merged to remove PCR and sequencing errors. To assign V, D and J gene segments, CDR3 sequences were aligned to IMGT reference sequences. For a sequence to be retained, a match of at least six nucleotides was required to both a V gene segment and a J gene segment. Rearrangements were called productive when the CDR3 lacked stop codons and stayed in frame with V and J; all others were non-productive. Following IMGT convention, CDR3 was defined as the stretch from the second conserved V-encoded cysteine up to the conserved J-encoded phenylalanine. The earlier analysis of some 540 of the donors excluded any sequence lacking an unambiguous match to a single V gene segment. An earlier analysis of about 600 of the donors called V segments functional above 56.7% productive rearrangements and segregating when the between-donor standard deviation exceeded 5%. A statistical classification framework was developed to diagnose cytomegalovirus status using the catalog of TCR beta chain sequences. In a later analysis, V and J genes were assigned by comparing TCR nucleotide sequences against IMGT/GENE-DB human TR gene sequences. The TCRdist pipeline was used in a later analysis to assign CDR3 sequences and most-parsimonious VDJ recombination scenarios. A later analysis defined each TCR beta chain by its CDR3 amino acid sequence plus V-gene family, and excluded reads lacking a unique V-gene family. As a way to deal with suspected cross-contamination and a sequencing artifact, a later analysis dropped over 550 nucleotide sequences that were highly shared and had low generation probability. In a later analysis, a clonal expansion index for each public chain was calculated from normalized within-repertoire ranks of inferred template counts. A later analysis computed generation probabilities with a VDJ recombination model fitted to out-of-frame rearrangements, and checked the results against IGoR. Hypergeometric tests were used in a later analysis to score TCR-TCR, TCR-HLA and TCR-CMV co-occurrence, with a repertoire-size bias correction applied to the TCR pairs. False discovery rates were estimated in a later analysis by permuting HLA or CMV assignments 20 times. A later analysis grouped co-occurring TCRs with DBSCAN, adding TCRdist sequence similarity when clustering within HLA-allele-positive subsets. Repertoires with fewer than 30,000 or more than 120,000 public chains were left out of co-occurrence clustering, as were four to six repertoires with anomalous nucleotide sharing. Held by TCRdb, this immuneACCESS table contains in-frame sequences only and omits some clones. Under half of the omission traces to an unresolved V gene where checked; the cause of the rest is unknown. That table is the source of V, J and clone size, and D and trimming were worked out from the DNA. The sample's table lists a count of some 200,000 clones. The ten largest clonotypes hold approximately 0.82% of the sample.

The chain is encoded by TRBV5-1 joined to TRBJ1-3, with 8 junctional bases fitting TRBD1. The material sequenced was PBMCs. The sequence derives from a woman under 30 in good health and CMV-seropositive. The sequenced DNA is TGCGCCACTTTAGGACAGGGATTTGGAAACACCATATATTTT. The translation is CATLGQGFGNTIYF.